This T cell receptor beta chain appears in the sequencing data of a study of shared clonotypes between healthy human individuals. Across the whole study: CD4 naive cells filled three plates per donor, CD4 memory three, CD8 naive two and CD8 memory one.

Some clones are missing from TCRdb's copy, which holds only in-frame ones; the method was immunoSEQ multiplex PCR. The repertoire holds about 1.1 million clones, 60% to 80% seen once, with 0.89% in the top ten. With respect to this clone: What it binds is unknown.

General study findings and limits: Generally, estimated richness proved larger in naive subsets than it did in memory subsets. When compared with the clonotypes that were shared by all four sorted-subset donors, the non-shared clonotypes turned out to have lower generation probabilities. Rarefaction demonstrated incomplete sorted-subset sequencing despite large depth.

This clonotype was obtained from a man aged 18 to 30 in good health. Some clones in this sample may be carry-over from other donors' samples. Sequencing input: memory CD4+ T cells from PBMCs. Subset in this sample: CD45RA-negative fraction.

The CDR3 nucleotides are TGTGCCTGGAGTTTAGGACCTGGGGCTTTCTTT. Translating it yields CAWSLGPGAFF. The chain has TRBV30 and TRBJ1-1; D remains ambiguous. CDR3 length equals 11 residues. CDR1 and CDR2 (germline): GTSNPN, SVGIG (reference sequence). Trimming removed 2 bases at V and 11 bases at J, with 12 bases between. Full variable domain (remainder filled in from reference TRBV30 and TRBJ1-1): SQTIHQWPATLVQPVGSPLSLECTVEGTSNPNLYWYRQAAGRGLQLLFYSVGIGQISSEVPQNLSASRPQDRQFILSSKKLLLSDSGFYLCAWSLGPGAFFGQGTRLTVV.